The clone carrying this TCR beta chain has a handful of counts. This record belongs to a study of T-cell memory formation after mild COVID-19. The length of the CDR3 is 13 residues. V lost 5 bases to trimming and J lost 1 base, with 8 bases between them. Germline assignment: CDR1 SGHTA and CDR2 FQGTGA. One entry per CDR3 protein, called by TCRdb with MiXCR from the 5' RACE reads. The sample consists of some 340,000 distinct CDR3 sequences, approximately 13% of them appearing once. The sequenced sample was PBMCs or a T cell subset sorted from them (not recorded which). This chain uses TRBV7-3 with TRBJ1-1, with D unresolved. This clonotype was obtained from a man aged 18 to 29 who had mild COVID-19 (a few samples of this study predate the infection). Cell type and time point are not known. CDR3 amino acids: CASSPPRNTEAFF. The DNA of the CDR3 is TGTGCCAGCAGCCCTCCAAGGAACACTGAAGCTTTCTTT.